One and the same sample provided the 5 T cell receptor beta chains below, sequenced in a study of T-cell memory formation after mild COVID-19. Using its own MiXCR run on the 5' RACE reads, TCRdb lists one record per CDR3 protein. The table records approximately 440,000 distinct CDR3 sequences, around 18% of them present only once. Specimen: PBMCs or a T cell subset sorted from them (not recorded which). These receptors all come from an adult woman who had mild COVID-19 (a few samples of this study predate the infection). Cell type and time point are not known.

This clonotype was counted between two and nine times. The CDR3 region has the DNA TGCAGCGTTGTGGCTAGTACAGATACGCAGTATTTT. Protein sequence: CSVVASTDTQYF. The chain couples TRBV29-1 to TRBJ2-3, with unresolved D. Trimming shortened V by 4 bases and J by 3 bases, and 8 bases separated the two germline ends. Germline values: CDR1 SQVTM, CDR2 ANQGSEA. This CDR3 region has 12 residues.

The chain is built from TRBV7-7 and TRBJ2-7; 14 bases align to TRBD2. Per the germline V gene, CDR1 is SSHAT and CDR2 is FNYEAQ (reference sequence). The CDR3 is made up of 16 amino acids. The J segment lost 5 bases and the V segment lost 5 bases, leaving 8 bases of the junction unmatched. CDR3 coding DNA: TGTGCCAGCAGCCCGTACGAGGGACTAGCGGGGGACGAGCAGTACTTC. Translating gives CASSPYEGLAGDEQYF. Using reference TRBV7-7 and TRBJ2-7 for the parts outside the CDR3, the full variable domain is GAGVSQSPRYKVTKRGQDVTLRCDPISSHATLYWYQQALGQGPEFLTYFNYEAQPDKSGLPSDRFSAERPEGSISTLTIQRTEQRDSAMYRCASSPYEGLAGDEQYFGPGTRLTVT.

V and J are TRBV5-1 and TRBJ2-5, with TRBD2 matching over 12 bases. This CDR3 has 16 residues. Trimming cost V 4 bases and J 4 bases; bases outside gene matches: 8. CDR1 is SGHRS, CDR2 YFSETQ, per germline. The CDR3 region has the DNA TGCGCCAGCAGCCATCGACTAGCGGGAGTAGGAGAGACCCAGTACTTC. Translated, it gives CASSHRLAGVGETQYF.

The chain is built from TRBV5-1 and TRBJ2-7, with unresolved D. The germline V and J ends were trimmed by 0 bases and 0 bases, with 13 bases remaining between them. In germline, CDR1 is SGHRS, CDR2 YFSETQ. The CDR3 sequence is 16 residues long. The CDR3 coding sequence is TGCGCCAGCAGCTTGGGGACCGGGTCCTACTCCTACGAGCAGTACTTC. It specifies CASSLGTGSYSYEQYF.

This chain connects TRBV20-1 to TRBJ2-7; D possibly corresponds to TRBD1 (6 bases). Looked up from germline, CDR1 is DFQATT and CDR2 is SNEGSKA (reference sequence). CDR3 length: 14 residues. V dropped 5 bases and J dropped 1 base, with 15 bases sitting between them. The CDR3, as DNA: TGCAGTGCTGGATCCCTCCAGGGGTCCTACGAGCAGTACTTC. It encodes CSAGSLQGSYEQYF.